These 27 T cell receptor beta chains were sequenced from one sample in a study of T cells in Graves' hyperthyroidism and ophthalmopathy. TCR beta CDR3 sequences were amplified from RNA transcripts. First-round RT-PCR of the TCR CDR3 relied on the HTBI primer set. Via MiXCR, TCRdb re-called the multiplex PCR reads, giving one row per CDR3 protein. The table includes nearly 600,000 distinct CDR3 sequences, 14% detected once. The material sequenced was blood. Receptors originate from a woman in her twenties or thirties with Graves' hyperthyroidism that later progressed to Graves' ophthalmopathy.

This clonotype turned up a few times. The rearrangement joins TRBV29-1 to TRBJ1-2; possibly TRBD1 for D (6 bases). The V end was cut by 6 bases, the J end by 3 bases, with 14 bases between. CDR3 length: 13 amino acids. Germline CDR1 SQVTM, CDR2 ANQGSEA. The CDR3 sequence is CSVPGGGDYGYTF. The DNA for the CDR3 is TGCAGCGTCCCGGGGGGCGGCGACTATGGCTACACCTTC.

There are a few counts of this clonotype. The chain joins TRBV6-9 to TRBJ2-6, with D tentatively TRBD1 (5 bases). The CDR3 is 16 residues long. V lost 3 bases and J lost 1, with 10 bases in between. The V gene's germline CDR1 is MNHGY and CDR2 SVAAGI. The chain's CDR3 is CASSYEGASGANVLTF. The CDR3, as DNA: TGTGCCAGCAGTTACGAAGGGGCTTCTGGGGCCAACGTCCTGACTTTC.

CDR3 region: CASSEVRASPNEQFF. CDR3 coding DNA: TGTGCCAGCAGTGAGGTTCGGGCTAGCCCTAATGAGCAGTTCTTC. This chain uses TRBV2 with TRBJ2-1; D might be TRBD2 (5 bases). The germline gives CDR1 SNHLY, CDR2 FYNNEI. Trimming shortened V by 3 bases and J by 7 bases, and 16 bases separated the two germline ends. CDR3 size: 15 residues.

V usage is TRBV7-9 and J usage is TRBJ2-2; 7 positions match TRBD2. This CDR3 comprises 17 residues. Germline CDR1 reads SEHNR; CDR2 reads FQNEAQ (reference sequence). Losses at the gene ends were 5 bases for V and 1 base for J; bases not matched to a gene: 10. The CDR3 loop is CASSPTFAGVNTGELFF. The CDR3 region has the DNA TGTGCCAGCAGCCCGACCTTTGCGGGAGTGAACACCGGGGAGCTGTTTTTT.

This clonotype came up a few times. The DNA for the CDR3 is TGCGCCAGCAGCCAAGGGACAGACGATCAGCCCCAGCATTTT. Translated: CASSQGTDDQPQHF. The J gene is TRBJ1-5, the V gene TRBV5-1; 7 nucleotides align to TRBD1. With 4 bases clipped from V and 5 bases from J, the junction kept 6 bases outside the gene matches. The CDR3 runs to 14 residues. Germline CDR1 and CDR2: SGHRS and YFSETQ.

This chain uses TRBV4-2 with TRBJ2-3, with D possibly matching TRBD2 (5 bases). This CDR3 is 16 amino acids long. V was trimmed by 0 bases and J by 0 bases, leaving 10 bases between them. Germline CDR1 and CDR2: LGHNA and YNFKEQ. The CDR3 sequence: CASSQDATGSTDTQYF. The DNA of the CDR3 is TGTGCCAGCAGCCAAGATGCGACGGGAAGCACAGATACGCAGTATTTT.

This clonotype was found a few times. V and J are TRBV9 and TRBJ2-1, with TRBD2 identical over 10 bases. The CDR3 has 17 residues. V was pared by 3 bases and J by 4 bases, with 10 bases of the junction left unmatched. Germline lookup yields CDR1 SGDLS and CDR2 YYNGEE. This chain's CDR3 is CASSGSPSGGGYNEQFF. As DNA, the CDR3 is TGTGCCAGCAGCGGAAGCCCTAGCGGGGGAGGATACAATGAGCAGTTCTTC. Full variable domain (rest looked up from reference TRBV9 and TRBJ2-1): DSGVTQTPKHLITATGQRVTLRCSPRSGDLSVYWYQQSLDQGLQFLIQYYNGEERAKGNILERFSAQQFPDLHSELNLSSLELGDSALYFCASSGSPSGGGYNEQFFGPGTRLTVL.

This clonotype was seen a handful of times. The rearrangement joins TRBV4-1 to TRBJ2-5, with 12 bases matching TRBD2. This CDR3 has 15 residues. The V gene's germline CDR1 is MGHRA and CDR2 YSYEKL. V was clipped by 6 bases and J by 5 bases; unmatched bases: 7. Written as DNA, the CDR3 is TGCGCCAGCAGTCGTTCCGGGACTAGCGGGGAGACCCAGTACTTC. This codes for CASSRSGTSGETQYF.

This clonotype was counted many times. The rearrangement joins TRBV2 to TRBJ1-2, with D possibly being TRBD1 (6 bases). The CDR3 length is 14 residues. V was pared by 10 bases and J by 6 bases, with 21 bases between. CDR1 and CDR2 from the germline V gene are SNHLY and FYNNEI. The CDR3 loop is CAITPLGGNNGYTF. CDR3 coding DNA: TGTGCCATCACACCCTTGGGGGGCAACAATGGCTACACCTTC.

This clonotype was recorded many times. The gene calls are TRBV2 and TRBJ2-5; D might be TRBD1 or TRBD2, each matching 5 bases. V shed 8 bases and J shed 4 bases, with 14 bases lying between them. The CDR3 loop spans 13 amino acids. Germline CDR1 reads SNHLY; CDR2 reads FYNNEI. CDR3 nucleotides: TGTGCCAGCGGAAGGGACGGAGGAGAGACCCAGTACTTC. This translates into CASGRDGGETQYF.

This clonotype was detected many times. The rearrangement uses TRBV10-3 and TRBJ2-7, with 11 bases identical to TRBD2. From germline, CDR1 is ENHRY and CDR2 SYGVKD. V was clipped by 5 bases and J by 3 bases; unmatched bases: 12. This CDR3 spans 17 amino acids. In nucleotides, the CDR3 is TGTGCCATCAGTCCTATGATAGCGGGAGGGTCCCGCTACGAGCAGTACTTC. Translated, it gives CAISPMIAGGSRYEQYF.

CDR3 nucleotide sequence: TGCGCCAGCAGCCAAGATATGGGGGTATCCTACAATGAGCAGTTCTTC. This gives the protein CASSQDMGVSYNEQFF. V gene TRBV4-1 combines with J gene TRBJ2-1, with D tentatively TRBD1 or TRBD2 (5 bases each). This CDR3 has 16 amino acids. V was trimmed by 0 bases and J by 1 base, leaving 10 bases between them. Per the germline V gene, CDR1 is MGHRA and CDR2 is YSYEKL.

This clonotype showed up many times. This rearrangement joins TRBV20-1 to TRBJ2-7; 7 bases map to TRBD2. V gave up 1 base and J gave up 3 bases; unmatched junction bases: 9. Germline CDR1 is DFQATT and CDR2 is SNEGSKA (reference sequence). The CDR3 has 15 residues. The CDR3 is CSARVSRDYRYEQYF. In DNA form, the CDR3 reads TGCAGTGCTAGAGTCTCCCGGGACTACCGCTACGAGCAGTACTTC.

In its sample, this clonotype was seen many times. The chain carries TRBV28 and TRBJ2-1; the match to TRBD1 covers 7 bases. Germline-derived CDR1 and CDR2 are MDHEN and SYDVKM. The CDR3 sequence is 14 residues long. The J segment lost 4 bases and the V segment lost 4 bases, leaving 4 bases of the junction unmatched. CDR3 protein: CASSSQGLYNEQFF. The CDR3 DNA is TGTGCCAGCAGTTCACAGGGGTTGTACAATGAGCAGTTCTTC. Filled out from reference TRBV28 and TRBJ2-1, the complete variable domain reads DVKVTQSSRYLVKRTGEKVFLECVQDMDHENMFWYRQDPGLGLRLIYFSYDVKMKEKGDIPEGYSVSREKKERFSLILESASTNQTSMYLCASSSQGLYNEQFFGPGTRLTVL.

The chain employs TRBV28 and TRBJ1-6; tentative D call: TRBD1 (6 bases). The ends were cut back, 3 bases at V and 6 bases at J, with 9 bases in the middle. Germline V gene data show CDR1 as MDHEN and CDR2 as SYDVKM. There are 14 residues in the CDR3. Here the CDR3 DNA reads TGTGCCAGCAGTTTCTGGGGGCCTAATTCACCCCTCCACTTT. This sequence encodes CASSFWGPNSPLHF. Based on the CDR3 plus reference TRBV28 and TRBJ1-6, the full variable domain is DVKVTQSSRYLVKRTGEKVFLECVQDMDHENMFWYRQDPGLGLRLIYFSYDVKMKEKGDIPEGYSVSREKKERFSLILESASTNQTSMYLCASSFWGPNSPLHFGNGTRLTVT.

This clonotype was observed a handful of times. This sequence joins TRBV27 and TRBJ1-2; D may be TRBD1 (6 bases). Between the trimmed V and J ends, which lost 2 bases and 4 bases, there was a span of 11 bases. Germline CDR1 reads MNHEY; CDR2 reads SMNVEV (reference sequence). The CDR3 covers 14 residues. The CDR3 coding sequence is TGTGCCAGCAGTTTAGTTGCGGACAGCTATGGCTACACCTTC. Encoded protein: CASSLVADSYGYTF.

This clonotype was observed at least ten times. This rearrangement joins TRBV2 to TRBJ2-4; TRBD2 might be the D (5 bases). Deletions cut 7 bases from V and 2 bases from J, with 9 bases between. Germline CDR1 SNHLY, CDR2 FYNNEI. The CDR3 has 13 residues. The CDR3 region has the DNA TGTGCCAGCACGGAGGATTCCAAAAACATTCAGTACTTC. The encoded protein is CASTEDSKNIQYF.

This clonotype was detected only a few times. As DNA, the CDR3 is TGTGCCAGCAGCCCGGGACAGAACAACTATGGCTACACCTTC. This sequence encodes CASSPGQNNYGYTF. The chain carries TRBV7-9 and TRBJ1-2; TRBD1 matches at 7 bases. This CDR3 has 14 amino acids. CDR1 and CDR2 from the germline V gene are SEHNR and FQNEAQ (reference sequence). Trimming at V came to 5 bases and at J to 2 bases, leaving 5 bases not matched to a gene.

The rearrangement links TRBV19 to TRBJ1-2; possibly TRBD1 for D (5 bases). The V gene's germline CDR1 is LNHDA and CDR2 SQIVND (reference sequence). The CDR3 is 12 amino acids. V was trimmed by 7 bases and J by 4 bases, leaving 10 bases between them. CDR3 DNA: TGTGCCAGTACCGACAGCCTCTATGGCTACACCTTC. Amino acid sequence: CASTDSLYGYTF.

This rearrangement joins TRBV10-3 to TRBJ1-2; D is possibly TRBD1 (5 bases). Germline V lookup: CDR1 ENHRY, CDR2 SYGVKD. This CDR3 spans 17 amino acids. The V gene lost 6 bases and the J gene lost 0 bases, with 20 bases spanning the gap. The CDR3 spells CAISEAPTEPANYGYTF. For the CDR3, the DNA is TGTGCCATCAGCGAGGCCCCGACAGAGCCAGCTAACTATGGCTACACCTTC.

The chain combines TRBV9 with TRBJ1-1, with D uncertain. Trimming pared 2 bases from V and 0 bases from J, leaving 11 bases between. The germline V gene has CDR1 SGDLS and CDR2 YYNGEE. The CDR3 has 15 amino acids. The CDR3 nucleotides are TGTGCCAGCAGCGTCAGGAGAGAAATGAACACTGAAGCTTTCTTT. It translates to CASSVRREMNTEAFF.

The table lists this clonotype with many counts. The rearrangement links TRBV15 to TRBJ1-5; D may be TRBD1 (6 bases). CDR3 size: 16 residues. CDR1 is LNHNV and CDR2 is YYDKDF in the germline V gene (reference sequence). Trimming shortened V by 0 bases and J by 5 bases, and 14 bases separated the two germline ends. CDR3 sequence (DNA): TGTGCCACCAGCAGAGATCCCCACCAGGGGTATCAGCCCCAGCATTTT. Translating gives CATSRDPHQGYQPQHF. Based on the CDR3 plus reference TRBV15 and TRBJ1-5, the full variable domain is DAMVIQNPRYQVTQFGKPVTLSCSQTLNHNVMYWYQQKSSQAPKLLFHYYDKDFNNEADTPDNFQSRRPNTSFCFLDIRSPGLGDTAMYLCATSRDPHQGYQPQHFGDGTRLSIL.

The sample holds many counts of this clonotype. This chain joins TRBV12-3 or TRBV12-4 and TRBJ1-2; D is possibly TRBD1 (6 bases). With 6 bases removed from V and 2 bases from J, the gap between germline ends came to 10 bases. The CDR3 sequence is 13 residues long. CDR3 region: CASRTDSNYGYTF. In DNA form, the CDR3 reads TGTGCCAGCAGGACGGACAGCAACTATGGCTACACCTTC.

V is TRBV29-1 and J is TRBJ2-5, with D perhaps TRBD1 (6 bases). Looked up from germline, CDR1 is SQVTM and CDR2 is ANQGSEA. V was clipped by 4 bases and J by 5 bases, with 14 bases between them. This CDR3 contains 13 residues. In DNA form, the CDR3 reads TGCAGCGTTGCCCTACAGGGTCTGGAGACCCAGTACTTC. This gives the protein CSVALQGLETQYF.

This clonotype has only a few counts. V gene TRBV9 combines with J gene TRBJ2-1; 8 bases fit TRBD2. CDR1 and CDR2 from the germline V gene are SGDLS and YYNGEE. V was clipped by 4 bases and J by 5 bases; unmatched bases: 8. This CDR3 contains 15 residues. CDR3 DNA sequence: TGTGCCAGCAGCTTTAGCGGGATCCCCAACAATGAGCAGTTCTTC. Its protein is CASSFSGIPNNEQFF.

This rearrangement joins TRBV30 to TRBJ2-1, with D possibly being TRBD2 (6 bases). V was pared by 4 bases and J by 8 bases, with 15 bases between. The germline gives CDR1 GTSNPN, CDR2 SVGIG (reference sequence). This CDR3 has 13 residues. The CDR3 region is CAWTLTGVDEQFF. CDR3 in DNA: TGTGCCTGGACCCTAACGGGGGTAGATGAGCAGTTCTTC.

The rearrangement links TRBV12-3 or TRBV12-4 to TRBJ2-7, with 7 positions matching TRBD1. The junction had 11 bases not matched to a gene; V was cut back by 4 bases and J by 2 bases. The length of the CDR3 is 16 residues. CDR3 nucleotides: TGTGCCAGCAGTTGGGTGGGGCAGGGGGTAACCTACGAGCAGTACTTC. The encoded protein is CASSWVGQGVTYEQYF.